This entry lists 25 T cell receptor beta chains sequenced from one sample in a study of T cells in Graves' hyperthyroidism and ophthalmopathy. TCR beta CDR3 region amplification was performed from RNA transcripts. Using the HTBI primer set, a first-round RT-PCR was run on the TCR CDR3. MiXCR, run by TCRdb on the multiplex PCR reads, gives a single entry per CDR3 protein. The sample consists of approximately 560,000 distinct CDR3 sequences, about 43% of them appearing once. Sequenced: peripheral blood or thyroid tissue (not recorded which). All receptors come from a woman aged 18-29 years with Graves' hyperthyroidism.

This chain connects TRBV15 to TRBJ1-2; D gene unclear. V lost 2 bases and J lost 0, with 7 bases in between. Germline-derived CDR1 and CDR2 are LNHNV and YYDKDF (reference sequence). CDR3 length: 14 amino acids. The chain's CDR3 is CATSRKETNYGYTF. CDR3 nucleotides: TGTGCCACCAGCAGAAAAGAGACTAACTATGGCTACACCTTC.

DNA for the CDR3: TGTGCCAGTAGTATTTACGTCGGGGCCCCCAATCAGCCCCAGCATTTT. Its translation: CASSIYVGAPNQPQHF. V and J are TRBV19 and TRBJ1-5; possibly TRBD1 for D (5 bases). The CDR3 loop spans 16 amino acids. CDR1 is LNHDA and CDR2 is SQIVND in the germline V gene (reference sequence). The V end lost 3 bases, the J end lost 3 bases, and 15 bases lay between the germline ends.

In this sample, this clonotype turned up once. The junction shows a germline mismatch at one end, possibly a read error. The chain uses TRBV29-1 and TRBJ1-2; D is undetermined. CDR1 SQVTM and CDR2 ANQGSEA come from the germline V gene. This CDR3 comprises 12 residues. The CDR3 DNA sequence: TGCAGCGTTGAAAAGTGGAGCGATGGCTATACCTTC. Encoded protein: CSVEKWSDGYTF.

The chain has TRBV25-1 and TRBJ1-6; D is perhaps TRBD1 (5 bases). V was clipped by 1 base and J by 13 bases, with 14 bases between them. Looked up from germline, CDR1 is MGHDK and CDR2 is SYGVNS. CDR3 size: 14 residues. CDR3 residues: CASSEWGRNQPLHF. The CDR3 DNA is TGTGCCAGCAGTGAATGGGGACGCAATCAGCCCCTCCACTTT.

This clonotype showed up just a few times. The gene calls are TRBV4-2 and TRBJ1-2; D not certain. V was clipped by 0 bases and J by 8 bases, with 4 bases between them. The CDR3 has 11 amino acids. CDR1 LGHNA and CDR2 YNFKEQ come from the germline V gene. The CDR3 DNA reads as TGTGCCAGCAGCCAAGATGAGGGCTACACCTTC. Translation gives CASSQDEGYTF.

The table lists this clonotype with a few counts. The chain uses TRBV20-1 and TRBJ1-1; D gene ambiguous. Germline V gene lookup returns CDR1 DFQATT and CDR2 SNEGSKA (reference sequence). Trimming removed 5 bases from V and 0 bases from J, with 10 bases in between. This CDR3 region has 13 residues. The CDR3 nucleotides read TGCAGTGCTTTTCGCGTAATGAACACTGAAGCTTTCTTT. Translation: CSAFRVMNTEAFF.

This clonotype was seen many times. The chain joins TRBV29-1 to TRBJ1-2; a possible D gene is TRBD1 (5 bases). Looked up from germline, CDR1 is SQVTM and CDR2 is ANQGSEA. Trimming stripped 4 bases from V and 6 bases from J, with 12 bases between. The CDR3 runs 12 residues. The CDR3 bases are TGCAGCGTTGCGGGACCGGGGGATGGCTACACCTTC. It encodes CSVAGPGDGYTF. The full variable domain, rest sourced from reference TRBV29-1 and TRBJ1-2, is SAVISQKPSRDICQRGTSLTIQCQVDSQVTMMFWYRQQPGQSLTLIATANQGSEATYESGFVIDKFPISRPNLTFSTLTVSNMSPEDSSIYLCSVAGPGDGYTFGSGTRLTVV.

In the case of this clonotype: A much larger clonotype is one base distant, so this may be a read error. This likely comes from a read error, as the CDR3 has no conserved phenylalanine or tryptophan at its end. The J gene is TRBJ2-6, the V gene TRBV9, with no clear D. The CDR3 has 10 amino acids. Germline CDR1 reads SGDLS; CDR2 reads YYNGEE. The CDR3 is CATEANVLTI. CDR3 coding DNA: TGTGCGACCGAGGCCAACGTCCTGACTATC.

The V call is TRBV10-3, the J call TRBJ1-5, with 10 positions matching TRBD1. V shed 4 bases and J 2 bases; nucleotides not matched to a gene: 5. This CDR3 is built from 16 residues. Germline CDR1 and CDR2: ENHRY and SYGVKD. CDR3 residues: CAISGIGTGGNQPQHF. The CDR3 bases are TGTGCCATCAGTGGCATTGGGACAGGGGGCAATCAGCCCCAGCATTTT.

About this clonotype: One end of the junction is discordant with germline, which a read error may explain. The chain has TRBV7-3 and TRBJ1-2, with D maybe TRBD1 (6 bases). The CDR3 contains 12 residues. Germline V gives CDR1 SGHTA, CDR2 FQGTGA. The CDR3 coding sequence is TGTGCCAGCACCCGAGGGGGATCCTCTTCCGAATTC. As protein: CASTRGGSSSEF. Looking up the rest from reference TRBV7-3 and TRBJ1-2 gives the full variable domain: GAGVSQTPSNKVTEKGKYVELRCDPISGHTALYWYRQSLGQGPEFLIYFQGTGAADDSGLPNDRFFAVRPEGSVSTLKIQRTERGDSAVYLCASTRGGSSSEFGSGTRLTVV.

Worth noting for this clonotype: A much larger clone sits a single nucleotide away, making a read error possible. The rearrangement links TRBV29-1 to TRBJ1-4; D unclear. This CDR3 spans 12 amino acids. From germline, CDR1 is SQVTM and CDR2 ANQGSEA. Trimming removed 4 bases at V and 4 bases at J, with 7 bases between. CDR3 DNA sequence: TGCAGCGTTGGGAGGATTAATGAAAAACTGTTTTTT. As protein: CSVGRINEKLFF.

This clonotype was observed at least ten times. The chain carries TRBV2 and TRBJ2-7; D is unclear. Looked up from germline, CDR1 is SNHLY and CDR2 is FYNNEI. This CDR3 contains 15 residues. The ends were cut back, 0 bases at V and 3 bases at J, with 12 bases in the middle. CDR3 sequence (DNA): TGTGCCAGCAGTGAAGCGCCCGGCCGGATCTACGAGCAGTACTTC. Protein sequence: CASSEAPGRIYEQYF. Together with reference TRBV2 and TRBJ2-7, the CDR3 gives the full variable domain: EPEVTQTPSHQVTQMGQEVILRCVPISNHLYFYWYRQILGQKVEFLVSFYNNEISEKSEIFDDQFSVERPDGSNFTLKIRSTKLEDSAMYFCASSEAPGRIYEQYFGPGTRLTVT.

V and J are TRBV11-1 and TRBJ2-5, with TRBD2 identical over 12 bases. This CDR3 has 16 residues. V shed 5 bases and J 0 bases; nucleotides not matched to a gene: 4. Germline V lookup: CDR1 SGHAT, CDR2 FQDESV (reference sequence). The DNA for the CDR3 is TGTGCCAGCAGCCCAAGGACTAGCGGGGACCAAGAGACCCAGTACTTC. Translating it yields CASSPRTSGDQETQYF.

V and J are TRBV2 and TRBJ1-5; TRBD1 agrees at 8 bases. This CDR3 spans 16 amino acids. The germline gives CDR1 SNHLY, CDR2 FYNNEI. After removal of 8 bases from V and 5 bases from J, the junction contained 14 bases not matched to a gene. The CDR3 reads CASSPSTGAPDQPQHF. CDR3 in DNA: TGTGCCAGCTCACCTTCGACAGGGGCGCCCGATCAGCCCCAGCATTTT.

This clonotype was recorded only once. Germline is not matched at one junction end, which may reflect a read error. V gene TRBV6-2 or TRBV6-3 combines with J gene TRBJ1-5; D remains ambiguous. The CDR3 extends over 14 amino acids. CDR1 and CDR2 (germline): MNHEY, SVGEGT. The CDR3 region is CAGSYVGGNQPQHF. The CDR3 nucleotides are TGTGCCGGCAGTTACGTTGGGGGCAATCAGCCCCAGCATTTT.

This clonotype came up a few times. The rearrangement links TRBV2 to TRBJ1-5, with TRBD1 as a possible D gene (6 bases). V shed 11 bases and J shed 8 bases, with 22 bases lying between them. Germline CDR1 is SNHLY and CDR2 is FYNNEI. The CDR3 is 14 amino acids. CDR3 residues: CAASSGGIAKPQHF. As DNA, the CDR3 is TGTGCCGCCTCTTCTGGGGGCATCGCGAAGCCCCAGCATTTT.

In nucleotides, the CDR3 is TGTGCCAGCAGCCTACGGCAGGAGCGCCAGCCCCAGCATTTT. It yields the protein CASSLRQERQPQHF. The rearrangement uses TRBV7-2 and TRBJ1-5, with D hard to call. The germline CDR1 and CDR2 sequences are SGHTA and FQGNSA. The V end was cut by 5 bases, the J end by 7 bases, with 15 bases between. CDR3 length equals 14 residues.

This CDR3 is CSVGQVSYNEQFF. DNA for the CDR3: TGCAGCGTGGGACAGGTATCCTACAATGAGCAGTTCTTT. The V and J genes are TRBV29-1 and TRBJ1-1; TRBD1 agrees at 8 bases. The CDR3 totals 13 residues. Germline-derived CDR1 and CDR2 are SQVTM and ANQGSEA. Unmatched junction bases numbered 17, after V lost 6 bases and J lost 14 bases.

The rearrangement uses TRBV20-1 and TRBJ1-2; D unclear. The V end lost 1 base, the J end lost 4 bases, and 7 bases lay between the germline ends. The CDR3 is 12 residues long. Germline-derived CDR1 and CDR2 are DFQATT and SNEGSKA (reference sequence). This chain's CDR3 is CSARVERYGYTF. The CDR3 DNA sequence: TGCAGTGCTAGAGTAGAGCGCTATGGCTACACCTTC.

This clonotype was detected a few times. The chain uses TRBV29-1 and TRBJ1-5; D is unclear. Trimming stripped 8 bases from V and 6 bases from J, with 11 bases between. Germline assignment: CDR1 SQVTM and CDR2 ANQGSEA. This CDR3 comprises 11 residues. The DNA for the CDR3 is TGCAGCTTAGCCGTAGGTCAGCCCCAGCATTTT. Its translation: CSLAVGQPQHF.

This clonotype was picked up a small number of times. The rearrangement uses TRBV6-5 and TRBJ1-1, with TRBD1 matching over 7 bases. V gave up 0 bases and J gave up 2 bases; unmatched junction bases: 3. The germline V gene encodes CDR1 MNHEY and CDR2 SVGAGI. This CDR3 has 15 residues. The CDR3 DNA reads TGTGCCAGCAGTTACTCCCACAGGGGCAACACTGAAGCTTTCTTT. Protein: CASSYSHRGNTEAFF.

As to this clonotype: Mismatch with germline at one junction end may stem from a read error. The chain uses TRBV2 and TRBJ1-1, with D possibly TRBD1 on 5 matching bases. Per the germline V gene, CDR1 is SNHLY and CDR2 is FYNNEI. CDR3 length equals 13 residues. The CDR3 spells CASRRDSNTGAFF. CDR3 DNA: TGTGCCAGCAGGCGAGACAGCAACACTGGAGCTTTCTTT.

This chain links TRBV12-3 or TRBV12-4 with TRBJ2-5; no clear D gene. CDR3 length: 15 amino acids. V lost 3 bases, J lost 5 bases, and 16 bases lay in between. In nucleotides, the CDR3 is TGTGCCAGCAGTTTGGCGTGGGGTCTGGGTGAGACCCAGTACTTC. Translated, it gives CASSLAWGLGETQYF.

There are many counts of this clonotype. The V and J genes are TRBV6-5 and TRBJ2-5; 9 bases map to TRBD2. Germline V gene sequence: CDR1 MNHEY, CDR2 SVGAGI. V was clipped by 6 bases and J by 4 bases; unmatched bases: 3. The CDR3 has 13 residues. The DNA of the CDR3 is TGTGCCAGCAGATTAGCGGGAGCAGAGACCCAGTACTTC. Its protein is CASRLAGAETQYF.

This clonotype was seen a handful of times. CDR3 DNA sequence: TGTGCCAGCAGCTTTGGACGCGCCGGGGAGCAGTACTTC. It translates to CASSFGRAGEQYF. V gene TRBV7-2 combines with J gene TRBJ2-7; D is ambiguous. CDR3 length: 13 residues. The germline V gene has CDR1 SGHTA and CDR2 FQGNSA. V was cut by 3 bases and J by 7 bases, with 13 bases left in between.